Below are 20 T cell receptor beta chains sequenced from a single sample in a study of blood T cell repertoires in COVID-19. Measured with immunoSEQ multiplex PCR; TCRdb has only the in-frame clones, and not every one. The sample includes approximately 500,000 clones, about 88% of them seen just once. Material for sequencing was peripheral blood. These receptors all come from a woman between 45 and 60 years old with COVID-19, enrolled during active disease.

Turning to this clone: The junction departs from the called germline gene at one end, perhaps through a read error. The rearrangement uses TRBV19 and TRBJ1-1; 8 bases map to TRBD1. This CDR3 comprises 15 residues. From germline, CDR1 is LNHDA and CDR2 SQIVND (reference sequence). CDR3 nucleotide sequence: TGTGCCAGTAGTCCGCGAGGGGACAGGAACAATGAAGCTTTCTTT. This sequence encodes CASSPRGDRNNEAFF.

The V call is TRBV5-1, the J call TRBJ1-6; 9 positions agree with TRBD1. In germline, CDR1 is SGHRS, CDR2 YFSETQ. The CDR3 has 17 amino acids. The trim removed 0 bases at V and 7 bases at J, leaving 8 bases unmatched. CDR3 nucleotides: TGCGCCAGCAGCTTGGCCGGACAGGGGATGGGGAATTCACCCCTCCACTTT. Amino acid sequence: CASSLAGQGMGNSPLHF.

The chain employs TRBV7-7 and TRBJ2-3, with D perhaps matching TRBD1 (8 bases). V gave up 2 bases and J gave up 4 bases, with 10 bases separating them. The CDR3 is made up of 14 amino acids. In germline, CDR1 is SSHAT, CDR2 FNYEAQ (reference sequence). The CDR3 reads CASSLTGGADTQYF. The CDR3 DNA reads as TGTGCCAGCAGCTTAACAGGGGGGGCAGATACGCAGTATTTT.

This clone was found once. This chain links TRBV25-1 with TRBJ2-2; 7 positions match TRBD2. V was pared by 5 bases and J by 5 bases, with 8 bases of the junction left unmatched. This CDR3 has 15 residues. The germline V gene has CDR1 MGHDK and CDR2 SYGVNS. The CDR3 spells CASSSRTRRTGELFF. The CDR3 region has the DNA TGTGCCAGCAGTTCCCGGACTAGACGGACCGGGGAGCTGTTTTTT. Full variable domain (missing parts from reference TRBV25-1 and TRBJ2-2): EADIYQTPRYLVIGTGKKITLECSQTMGHDKMYWYQQDPGMELHLIHYSYGVNSTEKGDLSSESTVSRIRTEHFPLTLESARPSHTSQYLCASSSRTRRTGELFFGEGSRLTVL.

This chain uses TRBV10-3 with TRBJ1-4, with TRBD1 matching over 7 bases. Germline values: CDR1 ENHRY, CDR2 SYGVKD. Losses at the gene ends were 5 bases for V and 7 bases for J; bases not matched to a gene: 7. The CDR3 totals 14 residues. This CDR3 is CAISTTGLSEKLFF. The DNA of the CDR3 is TGTGCCATCAGTACGACAGGGCTCAGTGAAAAACTGTTTTTT.

The CDR3 protein is CASSIGHSVAYEQYF. DNA for the CDR3: TGCGCCAGCAGCATTGGACACTCGGTCGCATACGAGCAGTACTTC. The chain joins TRBV5-1 to TRBJ2-7, with a weak D call TRBD1 (5 bases). V was shortened by 4 bases and J by 4 bases, with 18 bases between the two germline ends. CDR3 size: 15 residues. CDR1 and CDR2 from the germline V gene are SGHRS and YFSETQ.

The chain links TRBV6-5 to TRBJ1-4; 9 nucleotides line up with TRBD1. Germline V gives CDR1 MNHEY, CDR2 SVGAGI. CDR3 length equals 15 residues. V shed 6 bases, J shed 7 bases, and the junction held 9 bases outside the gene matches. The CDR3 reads CASSELGTGIEKLFF. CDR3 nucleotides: TGTGCCAGCAGCGAGCTTGGGACAGGGATTGAAAAACTGTTTTTT.

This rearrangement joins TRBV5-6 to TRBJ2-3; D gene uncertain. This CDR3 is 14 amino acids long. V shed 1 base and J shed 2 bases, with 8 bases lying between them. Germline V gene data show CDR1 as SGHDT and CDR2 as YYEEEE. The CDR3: CASSLNMYTDTQYF. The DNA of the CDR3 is TGTGCCAGCAGCTTGAATATGTACACAGATACGCAGTATTTT.

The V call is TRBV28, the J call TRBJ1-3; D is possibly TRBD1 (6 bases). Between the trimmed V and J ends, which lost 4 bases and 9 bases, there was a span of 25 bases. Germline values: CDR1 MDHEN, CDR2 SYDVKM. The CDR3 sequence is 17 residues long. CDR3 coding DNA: TGTGCCAGCAGTTCTTACCGACAGGCAGAATCGGATGGCACCATATATTTT. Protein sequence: CASSSYRQAESDGTIYF.

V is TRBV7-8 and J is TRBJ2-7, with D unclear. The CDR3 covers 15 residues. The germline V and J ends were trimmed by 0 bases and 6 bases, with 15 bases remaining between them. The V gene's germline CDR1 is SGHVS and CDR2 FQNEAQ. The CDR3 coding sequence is TGTGCCAGCAGCTTAGCGTCTGACTCTGGAGTCGAGCAGTACTTC. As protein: CASSLASDSGVEQYF.

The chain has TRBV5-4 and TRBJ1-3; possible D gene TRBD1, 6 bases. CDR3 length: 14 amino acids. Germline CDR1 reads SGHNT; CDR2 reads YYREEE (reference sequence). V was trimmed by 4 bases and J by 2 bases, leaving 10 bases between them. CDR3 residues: CASSTSGAGNTIYF. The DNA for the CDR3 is TGTGCCAGCAGCACCTCAGGGGCTGGAAACACCATATATTTT.

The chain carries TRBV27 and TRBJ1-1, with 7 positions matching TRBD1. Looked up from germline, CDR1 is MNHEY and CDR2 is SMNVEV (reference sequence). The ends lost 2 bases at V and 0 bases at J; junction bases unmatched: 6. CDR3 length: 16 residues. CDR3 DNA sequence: TGTGCCAGCAGTTTAAGCTGGGGACAGATGAACACTGAAGCTTTCTTT. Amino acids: CASSLSWGQMNTEAFF.

CDR3 nucleotide sequence: TGTGCCAGCAGTCGGGACAGGGGGAGAGAGACCCAGTACTTC. Protein: CASSRDRGRETQYF. This chain links TRBV6-5 with TRBJ2-5; the match to TRBD1 covers 11 bases. Looked up from germline, CDR1 is MNHEY and CDR2 is SVGAGI. V lost 5 bases and J lost 4; bases outside the gene matches: 3. The length of the CDR3 is 14 residues.

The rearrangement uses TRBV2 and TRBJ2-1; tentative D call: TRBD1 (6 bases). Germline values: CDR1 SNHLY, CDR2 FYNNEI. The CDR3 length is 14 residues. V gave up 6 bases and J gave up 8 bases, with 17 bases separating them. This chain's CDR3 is CASRQRQEWDEQFF. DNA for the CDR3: TGTGCCAGCAGACAGAGACAGGAGTGGGATGAGCAGTTCTTC. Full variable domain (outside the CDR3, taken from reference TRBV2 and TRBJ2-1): EPEVTQTPSHQVTQMGQEVILRCVPISNHLYFYWYRQILGQKVEFLVSFYNNEISEKSEIFDDQFSVERPDGSNFTLKIRSTKLEDSAMYFCASRQRQEWDEQFFGPGTRLTVL.

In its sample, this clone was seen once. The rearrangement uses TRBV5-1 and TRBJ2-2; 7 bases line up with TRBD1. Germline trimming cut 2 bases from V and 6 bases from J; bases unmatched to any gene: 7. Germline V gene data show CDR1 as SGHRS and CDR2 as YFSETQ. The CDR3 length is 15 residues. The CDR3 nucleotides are TGCGCCAGCAGCTTCGGACAGGTTCGGGCCGGGGAGCTGTTTTTT. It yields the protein CASSFGQVRAGELFF.

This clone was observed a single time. Here the CDR3 reads CASSSGTLGGTF. CDR3 sequence (DNA): TGTGCCAGCAGCTCCGGGACTCTCGGTGGCACCTTC. The rearrangement links TRBV5-5 to TRBJ1-2, with D possibly TRBD1 on 5 matching bases. Germline assignment: CDR1 SGHKS and CDR2 YYEKEE (reference sequence). Trimming removed 3 bases from V and 13 bases from J, with 16 bases in between. This CDR3 has 12 residues.

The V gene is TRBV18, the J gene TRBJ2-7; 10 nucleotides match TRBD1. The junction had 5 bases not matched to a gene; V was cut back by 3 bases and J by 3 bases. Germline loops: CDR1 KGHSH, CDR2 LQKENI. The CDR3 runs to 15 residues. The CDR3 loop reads CASSPGQGVVYEQYF. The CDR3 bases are TGTGCCAGCTCACCCGGACAGGGGGTGGTCTACGAGCAGTACTTC. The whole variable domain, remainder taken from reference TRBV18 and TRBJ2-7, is NAGVMQNPRHLVRRRGQEARLRCSPMKGHSHVYWYRQLPEEGLKFMVYLQKENIIDESGMPKERFSAEFPKEGPSILRIQQVVRGDSAAYFCASSPGQGVVYEQYFGPGTRLTVT.

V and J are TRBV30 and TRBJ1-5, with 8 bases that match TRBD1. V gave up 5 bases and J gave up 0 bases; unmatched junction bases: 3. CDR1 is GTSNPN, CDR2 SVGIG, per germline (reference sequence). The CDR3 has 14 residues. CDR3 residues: CAWGTGISNQPQHF. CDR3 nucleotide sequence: TGTGCCTGGGGGACAGGTATTAGCAATCAGCCCCAGCATTTT.

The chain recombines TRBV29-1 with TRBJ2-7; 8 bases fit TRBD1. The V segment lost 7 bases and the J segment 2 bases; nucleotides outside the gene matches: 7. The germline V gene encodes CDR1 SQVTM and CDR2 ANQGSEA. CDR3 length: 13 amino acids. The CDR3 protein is CSATGTGPYEQYF. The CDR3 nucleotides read TGCAGCGCTACCGGGACAGGCCCCTACGAGCAGTACTTC.

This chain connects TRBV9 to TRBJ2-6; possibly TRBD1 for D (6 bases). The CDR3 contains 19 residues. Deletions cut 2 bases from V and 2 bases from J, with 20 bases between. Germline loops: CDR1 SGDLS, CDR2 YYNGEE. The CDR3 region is CASSVGSDRTRTGANVLTF. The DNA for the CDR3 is TGTGCCAGCAGCGTTGGGAGCGACAGGACCCGAACTGGGGCCAACGTCCTGACTTTC.